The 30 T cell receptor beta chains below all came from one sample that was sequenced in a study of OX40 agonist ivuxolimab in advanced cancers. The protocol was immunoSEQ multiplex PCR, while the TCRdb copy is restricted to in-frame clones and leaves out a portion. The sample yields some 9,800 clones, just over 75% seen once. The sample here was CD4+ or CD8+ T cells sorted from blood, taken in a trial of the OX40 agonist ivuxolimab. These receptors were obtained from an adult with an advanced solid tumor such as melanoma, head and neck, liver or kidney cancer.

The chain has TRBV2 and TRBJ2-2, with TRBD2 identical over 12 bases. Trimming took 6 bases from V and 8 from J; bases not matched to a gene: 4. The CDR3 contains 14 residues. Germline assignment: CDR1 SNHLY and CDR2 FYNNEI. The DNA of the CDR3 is TGTGCCAGCAGGACTAGCGGGAGTTCGGGGGAGCTGTTTTTT. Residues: CASRTSGSSGELFF.

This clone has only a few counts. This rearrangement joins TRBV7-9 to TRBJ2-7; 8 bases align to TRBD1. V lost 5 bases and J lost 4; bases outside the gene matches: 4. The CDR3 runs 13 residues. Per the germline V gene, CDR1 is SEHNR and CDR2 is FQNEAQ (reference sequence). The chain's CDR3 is CASSPGGAYEQYF. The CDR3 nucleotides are TGTGCCAGCAGCCCAGGGGGCGCTTACGAGCAGTACTTC.

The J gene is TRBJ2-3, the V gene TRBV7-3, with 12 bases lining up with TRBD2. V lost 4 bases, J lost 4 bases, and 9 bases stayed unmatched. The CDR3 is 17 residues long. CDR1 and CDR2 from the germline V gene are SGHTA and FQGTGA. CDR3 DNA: TGTGCCAGCAGCTCAGGCCTAGCGGGGGGGAGGGCAGATACGCAGTATTTT. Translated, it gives CASSSGLAGGRADTQYF.

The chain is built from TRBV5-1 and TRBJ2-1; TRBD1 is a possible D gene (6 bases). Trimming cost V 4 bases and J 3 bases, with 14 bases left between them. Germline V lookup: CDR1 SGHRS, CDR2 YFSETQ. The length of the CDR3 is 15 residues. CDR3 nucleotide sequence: TGCGCCAGCAGCCTGGGGGAACAGGGCTACAATGAGCAGTTCTTC. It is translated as CASSLGEQGYNEQFF.

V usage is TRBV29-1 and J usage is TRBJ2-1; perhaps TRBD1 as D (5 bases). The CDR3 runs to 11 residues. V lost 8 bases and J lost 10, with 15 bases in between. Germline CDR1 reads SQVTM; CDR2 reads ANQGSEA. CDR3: CSILQGLEQFF. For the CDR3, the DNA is TGCAGCATCTTGCAGGGCCTCGAGCAGTTCTTC.

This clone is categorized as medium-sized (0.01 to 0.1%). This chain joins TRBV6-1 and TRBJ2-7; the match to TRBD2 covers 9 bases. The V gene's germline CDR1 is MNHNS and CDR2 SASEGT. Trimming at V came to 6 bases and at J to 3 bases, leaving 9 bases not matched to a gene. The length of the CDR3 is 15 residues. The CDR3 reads CASSAGTSFLYEQYF. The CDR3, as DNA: TGTGCCAGCAGCGCCGGGACTAGCTTTCTCTACGAGCAGTACTTC.

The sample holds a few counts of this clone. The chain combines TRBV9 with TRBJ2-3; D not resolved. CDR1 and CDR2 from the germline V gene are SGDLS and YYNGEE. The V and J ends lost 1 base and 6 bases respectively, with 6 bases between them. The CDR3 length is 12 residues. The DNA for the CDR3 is TGTGCCAGCAGCGTACTCCCGGATACGCAGTATTTT. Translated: CASSVLPDTQYF.

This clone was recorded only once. The chain's CDR3 is CASSLGYSDRETQYF. CDR3 bases: TGTGCCAGCAGCTTAGGATACAGCGATCGGGAGACCCAGTACTTC. The chain recombines TRBV7-9 with TRBJ2-5; no clear D. With 1 base removed from V and 5 bases from J, the gap between germline ends came to 14 bases. This CDR3 comprises 15 residues. Germline V gene lookup returns CDR1 SEHNR and CDR2 FQNEAQ (reference sequence).

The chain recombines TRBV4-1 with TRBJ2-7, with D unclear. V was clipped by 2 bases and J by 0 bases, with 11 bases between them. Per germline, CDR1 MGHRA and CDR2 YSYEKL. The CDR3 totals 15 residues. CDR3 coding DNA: TGCGCCAGCAGCCAAACCGCCTCATCCTCCTACGAGCAGTACTTC. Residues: CASSQTASSSYEQYF.

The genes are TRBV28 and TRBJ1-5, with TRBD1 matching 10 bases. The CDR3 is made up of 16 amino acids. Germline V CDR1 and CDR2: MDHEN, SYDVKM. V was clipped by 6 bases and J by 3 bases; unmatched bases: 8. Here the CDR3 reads CASRTPGQGFNQPQHF. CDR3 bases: TGTGCCAGCAGGACACCGGGACAGGGGTTCAATCAGCCCCAGCATTTT.

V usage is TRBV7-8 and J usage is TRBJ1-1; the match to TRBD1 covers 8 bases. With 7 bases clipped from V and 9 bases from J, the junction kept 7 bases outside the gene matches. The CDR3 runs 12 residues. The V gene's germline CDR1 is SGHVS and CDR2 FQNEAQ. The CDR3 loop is CASTSDRVKAFF. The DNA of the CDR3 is TGTGCCAGCACCTCGGACAGGGTCAAAGCTTTCTTT. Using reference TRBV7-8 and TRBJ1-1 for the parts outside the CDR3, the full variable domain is GAGVSQSPRYKVAKRGQDVALRCDPISGHVSLFWYQQALGQGPEFLTYFQNEAQLDKSGLPSDRFFAERPEGSVSTLKIQRTQQEDSAVYLCASTSDRVKAFFGQGTRLTVV.

The CDR3 region is CASSPGTGYEQYF. As DNA, the CDR3 is TGTGCCAGCAGCCCAGGGACAGGCTACGAGCAGTACTTC. This chain joins TRBV27 and TRBJ2-7; TRBD1 matches at 8 bases. V dropped 6 bases and J dropped 3; count of bases not matched to a gene: 4. Looked up from germline, CDR1 is MNHEY and CDR2 is SMNVEV (reference sequence). The CDR3 has 13 amino acids.

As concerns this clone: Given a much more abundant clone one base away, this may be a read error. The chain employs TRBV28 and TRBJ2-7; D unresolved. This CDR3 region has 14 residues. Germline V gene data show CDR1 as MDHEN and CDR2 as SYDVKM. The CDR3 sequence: CAGSLIGLTYEQYF. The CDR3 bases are TGTGCCGGCAGTTTGATAGGGTTGACCTACGAGCAGTACTTC.

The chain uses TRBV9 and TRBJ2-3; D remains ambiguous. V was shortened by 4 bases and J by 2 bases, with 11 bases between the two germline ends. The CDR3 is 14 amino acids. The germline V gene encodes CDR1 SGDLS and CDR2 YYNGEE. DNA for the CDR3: TGTGCCAGCAGCCCCAGGCTTACCACAGATACGCAGTATTTT. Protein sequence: CASSPRLTTDTQYF.

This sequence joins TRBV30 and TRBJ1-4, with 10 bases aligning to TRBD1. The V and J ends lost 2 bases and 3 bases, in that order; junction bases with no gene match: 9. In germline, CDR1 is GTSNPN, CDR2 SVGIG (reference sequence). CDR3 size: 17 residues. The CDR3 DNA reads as TGTGCCTGGAGTCCAATCGGGACAGGGGCACCTAATGAAAAACTGTTTTTT. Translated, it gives CAWSPIGTGAPNEKLFF.

The CDR3: CASSIVFEGLAEYNEQFF. The CDR3 nucleotides are TGTGCCAGTAGTATTGTCTTTGAGGGACTAGCGGAATACAATGAGCAGTTCTTC. This chain connects TRBV19 to TRBJ2-1, with 11 positions matching TRBD2. The germline V gene has CDR1 LNHDA and CDR2 SQIVND (reference sequence). Trimming took 3 bases from V and 4 from J; bases not matched to a gene: 11. The CDR3 totals 18 residues.

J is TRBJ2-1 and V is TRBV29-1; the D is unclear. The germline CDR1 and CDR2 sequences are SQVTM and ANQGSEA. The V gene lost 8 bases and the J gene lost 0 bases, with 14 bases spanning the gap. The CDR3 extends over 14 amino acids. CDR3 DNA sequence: TGCAGCTCAGCCGGCGGCGACTCCTACAATGAGCAGTTCTTC. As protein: CSSAGGDSYNEQFF.

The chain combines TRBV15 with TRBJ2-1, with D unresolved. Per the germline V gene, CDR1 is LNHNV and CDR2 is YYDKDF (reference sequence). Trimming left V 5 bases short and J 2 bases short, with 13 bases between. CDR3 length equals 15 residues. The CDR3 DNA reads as TGTGCCACCAGCCGAAATCCTCGGACCTACAATGAGCAGTTCTTC. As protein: CATSRNPRTYNEQFF.

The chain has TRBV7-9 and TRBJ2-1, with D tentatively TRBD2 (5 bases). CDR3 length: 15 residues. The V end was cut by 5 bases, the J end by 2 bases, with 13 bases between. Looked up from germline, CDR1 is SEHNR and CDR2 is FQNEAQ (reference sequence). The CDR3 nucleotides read TGTGCCAGCAGCCCGGACTGGGCGGCCTACAATGAGCAGTTCTTC. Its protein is CASSPDWAAYNEQFF.

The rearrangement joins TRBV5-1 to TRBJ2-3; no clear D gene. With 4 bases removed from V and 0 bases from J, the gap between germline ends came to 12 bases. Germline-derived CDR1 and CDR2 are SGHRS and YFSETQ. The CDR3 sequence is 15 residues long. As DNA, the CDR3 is TGCGCCAGCAGCGTAGCCGAGACTAGCACAGATACGCAGTATTTT. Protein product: CASSVAETSTDTQYF.

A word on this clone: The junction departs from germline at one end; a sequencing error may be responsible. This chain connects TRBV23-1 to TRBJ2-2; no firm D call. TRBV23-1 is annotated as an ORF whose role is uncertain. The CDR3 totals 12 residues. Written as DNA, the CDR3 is TGCGCCAGCAGCCAATTGACCGGGGAGCTGTTTTTT. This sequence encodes CASSQLTGELFF.

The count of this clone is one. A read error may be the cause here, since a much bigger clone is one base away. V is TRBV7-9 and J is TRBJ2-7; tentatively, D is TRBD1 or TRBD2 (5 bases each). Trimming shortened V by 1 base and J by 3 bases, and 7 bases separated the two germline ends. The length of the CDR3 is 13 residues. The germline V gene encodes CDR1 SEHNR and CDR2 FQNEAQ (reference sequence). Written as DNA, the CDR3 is TGTGCCAGCAGCTTAGGGGACGGCTACGAGCAGTACTTC. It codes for CASSLGDGYEQYF.

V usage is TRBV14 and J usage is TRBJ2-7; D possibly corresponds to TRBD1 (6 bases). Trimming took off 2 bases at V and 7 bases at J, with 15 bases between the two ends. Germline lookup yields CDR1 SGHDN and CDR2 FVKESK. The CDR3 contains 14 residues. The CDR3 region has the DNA TGTGCCAGCAGCCAAATAGGACAGTCCGGTGAGCAGTACTTC. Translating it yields CASSQIGQSGEQYF.

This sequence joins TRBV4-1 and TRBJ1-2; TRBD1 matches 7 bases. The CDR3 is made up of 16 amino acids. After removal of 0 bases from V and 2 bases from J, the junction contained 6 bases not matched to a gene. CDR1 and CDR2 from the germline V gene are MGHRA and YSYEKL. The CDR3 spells CASSQDPYRGNYGYTF. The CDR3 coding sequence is TGCGCCAGCAGCCAAGACCCCTACAGGGGAAACTATGGCTACACCTTC.

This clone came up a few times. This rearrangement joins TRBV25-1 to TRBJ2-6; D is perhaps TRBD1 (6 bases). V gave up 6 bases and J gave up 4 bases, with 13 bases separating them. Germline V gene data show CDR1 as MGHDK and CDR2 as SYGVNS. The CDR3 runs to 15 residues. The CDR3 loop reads CASSGTKGGANVLTF. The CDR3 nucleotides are TGTGCCAGCAGCGGGACAAAGGGGGGGGCCAACGTCCTGACTTTC.

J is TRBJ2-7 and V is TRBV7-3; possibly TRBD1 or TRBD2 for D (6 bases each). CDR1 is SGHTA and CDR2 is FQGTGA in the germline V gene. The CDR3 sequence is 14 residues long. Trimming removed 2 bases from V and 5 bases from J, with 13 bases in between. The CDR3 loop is CASSLGGPRDEQYF. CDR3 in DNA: TGTGCCAGCAGCTTAGGGGGGCCGCGGGACGAGCAGTACTTC.

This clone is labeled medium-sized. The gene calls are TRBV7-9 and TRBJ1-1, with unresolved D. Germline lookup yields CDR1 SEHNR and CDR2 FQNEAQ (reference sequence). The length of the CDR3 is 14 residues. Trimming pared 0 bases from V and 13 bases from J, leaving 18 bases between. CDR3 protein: CASSLADATLEGFF. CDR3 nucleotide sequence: TGTGCCAGCAGCTTAGCGGATGCCACCCTTGAGGGTTTCTTT.

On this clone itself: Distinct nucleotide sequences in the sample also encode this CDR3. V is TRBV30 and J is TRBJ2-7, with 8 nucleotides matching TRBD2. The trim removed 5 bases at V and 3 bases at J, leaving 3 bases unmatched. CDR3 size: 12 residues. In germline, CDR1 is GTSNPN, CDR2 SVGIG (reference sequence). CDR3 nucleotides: TGTGCCTGGGGACTAGCAGACTACGAGCAGTACTTC. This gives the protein CAWGLADYEQYF.

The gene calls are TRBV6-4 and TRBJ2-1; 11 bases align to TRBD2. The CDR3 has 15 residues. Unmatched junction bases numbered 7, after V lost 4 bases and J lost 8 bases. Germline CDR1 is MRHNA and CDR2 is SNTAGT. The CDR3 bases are TGTGCCAGCAGTGCCACTAGCGGGAGCAGAGATGAGCAGTTCTTC. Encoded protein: CASSATSGSRDEQFF.

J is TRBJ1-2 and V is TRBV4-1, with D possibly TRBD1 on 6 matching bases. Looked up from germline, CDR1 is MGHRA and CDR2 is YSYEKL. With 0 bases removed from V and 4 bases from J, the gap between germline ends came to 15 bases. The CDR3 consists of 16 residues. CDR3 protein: CASSQDTATGLYGYTF. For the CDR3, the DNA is TGCGCCAGCAGCCAAGATACGGCGACAGGACTCTATGGCTACACCTTC.